Listed below are T cell receptor beta chains from one sample, sequenced in a study of blood T cell repertoires in COVID-19. The table came from immunoSEQ multiplex PCR; TCRdb's copy has only in-frame clones and leaves some out. Of fewer than 90,000 clones in the sample, about four fifths were seen once. What was sequenced was peripheral blood. The receptors originated from a man aged 55 to 70 with COVID-19, enrolled during active disease. Each CDR3 is given with its conserved first and last residue. D genes are given only for firm matches. Where a row states a size, it is once, few, many or the class of an expanded clone; other rows omit it.

d_gene	j_gene	abundance	v_gene	CDR3nt	CDR3aa
.	TRBJ1-1	.	TRBV30	TGTGCCTCCCAAGGGGGTATGGACACTGAAGCTTTCTTT	CASQGGMDTEAFF
.	TRBJ2-3	.	TRBV18	TGTGCCAGCTCACGTTCGGGAGATACGCAGTATTTT	CASSRSGDTQYF
.	TRBJ2-1	few	TRBV7-3	TGTGCCAGCAGCCCTCAGGGGGGCGCCTACAATGAGCAGTTCTTC	CASSPQGGAYNEQFF
.	TRBJ2-7	.	TRBV9	TGTGCCAGCAGCGGGTTAGGGGCGGACGAGCAGTACTTC	CASSGLGADEQYF
TRBD1	TRBJ1-1	.	TRBV28	TGTGCCAGCAGGCGCCAGGGGGCTCCCACTGAAGCTTTCTTT	CASRRQGAPTEAFF
.	TRBJ1-2	once	TRBV30	TGTGCCTGGTACAGATGGCCCTATGGCTATGGCTACACCTTC	CAWYRWPYGYGYTF
TRBD2	TRBJ2-1	.	TRBV4-2	TGTGCCAGCAGCCAAGGGGGGCGGGAGGGCCAATATGAGCAGTTCTTC	CASSQGGREGQYEQFF
TRBD1	TRBJ1-5	.	TRBV3-1/TRBV3-2	TGTGCCAGCAGCATACAGGGGAGCAATCAGCCCCAGCATTTT	CASSIQGSNQPQHF
TRBD2	TRBJ2-7	.	TRBV19	TGTGCCAGTAGTATGGGACTAGCGGGAGCAAAAACCGAGCAGTACTTC	CASSMGLAGAKTEQYF
.	TRBJ2-2	many	TRBV7-9	TGTGCCAGCAGCCCCGGGACAACAGACACCGGGGAGCTGTTTTTT	CASSPGTTDTGELFF
.	TRBJ1-4	.	TRBV11-2	TGTGCCAGCAGCTTACCGGGGGGTTTTGAAAAACTGTTTTTT	CASSLPGGFEKLFF
.	TRBJ1-6	.	TRBV27	TGTGCCAGCAGTGTATATGGGACTACGGGGTCACCCCTCCACTTT	CASSVYGTTGSPLHF
.	TRBJ1-6	.	TRBV19	TGTGCCAGTAGGGAGGGTGCCCATAATTCACCCCTCCACTTT	CASREGAHNSPLHF
.	TRBJ2-5	.	TRBV27	TGTGCCAGCAGTCCGGCCGAGAGAGGCTCCCAGTACTTC	CASSPAERGSQYF
.	TRBJ1-2	.	TRBV3-1/TRBV3-2	TGTGCCAGCAGCCCCTTTACGGAGGGCGGCGTCTACACCTTC	CASSPFTEGGVYTF
TRBD1	TRBJ2-5	.	TRBV7-9	TGTGCCAGCAGCTCGACGACAGGGTTGCAGACCCAGTACTTC	CASSSTTGLQTQYF
.	TRBJ2-3	once	TRBV6-5	TGTGCCAGCCTGTTCCAGGGCACAGATACGCAGTATTTT	CASLFQGTDTQYF
.	TRBJ2-3	.	TRBV9	TGTGCCAGCAGCGATTACACAGATACGCAGTATTTT	CASSDYTDTQYF
.	TRBJ2-5	.	TRBV30	TGTGCCTGGAGTCTTCGAGAGACCCAGTACTTC	CAWSLRETQYF
.	TRBJ1-5	few	TRBV2	TGTGCCGGCTCGCGGGGCCAGGGCGGTCAGCCCCAGCATTTT	CAGSRGQGGQPQHF
.	TRBJ2-1	.	TRBV6-5	TGTGCCAGCAGAACCGGACAGTTCAATGAGCAGTTCTTC	CASRTGQFNEQFF
.	TRBJ2-2	.	TRBV5-4	TGTGCCAGCAGCTTAGGGTCACGGGAGAGAACCGGGGAGCTGTTTTTT	CASSLGSRERTGELFF
.	TRBJ2-5	.	TRBV5-1	TGCGCCAGCAGCTTGGTACTCCAAGAGACCCAGTACTTC	CASSLVLQETQYF
.	TRBJ2-1	.	TRBV24-1	TGTGCCACCGCCAGGTCCAACAATGAGCAGTTCTTC	CATARSNNEQFF
TRBD1	TRBJ2-3	.	TRBV28	TGTGCCAGCAGTTTAGTGGCAGGGGGTATCACAGATACGCAGTATTTT	CASSLVAGGITDTQYF
.	TRBJ2-3	.	TRBV7-2	TGTGCCAGCAGCTTAGCGGGGGGGCCCTTTGATACGCAGTATTTT	CASSLAGGPFDTQYF